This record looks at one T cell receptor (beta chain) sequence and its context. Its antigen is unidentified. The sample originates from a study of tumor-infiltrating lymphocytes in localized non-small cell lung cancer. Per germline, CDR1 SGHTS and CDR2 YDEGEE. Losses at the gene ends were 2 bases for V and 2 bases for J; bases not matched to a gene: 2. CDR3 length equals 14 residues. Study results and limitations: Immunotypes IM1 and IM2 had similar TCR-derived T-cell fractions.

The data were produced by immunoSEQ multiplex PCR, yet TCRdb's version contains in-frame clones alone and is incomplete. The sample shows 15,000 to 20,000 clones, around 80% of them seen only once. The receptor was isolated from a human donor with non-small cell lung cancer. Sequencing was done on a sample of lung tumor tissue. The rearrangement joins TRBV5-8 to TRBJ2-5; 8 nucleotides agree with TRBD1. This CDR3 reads CASSLQGVQETQYF. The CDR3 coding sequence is TGTGCCAGCAGCTTACAGGGGGTTCAAGAGACCCAGTACTTC.